Listed below are T cell receptor beta chains from one sample, sequenced in a study of blood T cell repertoires in COVID-19. TCRdb keeps only in-frame clones here, not all; method: immunoSEQ multiplex PCR. The sample lists about 220,000 clones, 80% to 90% seen once, with under 3.5% in the top ten. Material for sequencing was PBMCs or T cells enriched from blood (not recorded which). The receptors here all came from a woman aged 18-29 years in a cohort exposed to, infected with or recovered from COVID-19 (not recorded which). Each CDR3 is given with its conserved first and last residue. Fields, in order: clone size, D gene, J gene, V gene, CDR3 DNA, CDR3 protein. A D gene is named only where the DNA matches it firmly. The listing skips clone size in some rows; elsewhere it reads once, few, many or a size class.

- | TRBD2 | TRBJ2-1 | TRBV5-1 | TGCGCCAGCAGCTTTGGCGGGAGGCTTTACAATGAGCAGTTCTTC | CASSFGGRLYNEQFF
once | - | TRBJ2-7 | TRBV9 | TGTGCCAGCAGCGCCCAAGGAGGGGGCGGGGACGAGCAGTACTTC | CASSAQGGGGDEQYF
- | - | TRBJ2-7 | TRBV5-6 | TGTGCCAGCAGCGCCGGACAGCCCTACGAGCAGTACTTC | CASSAGQPYEQYF
- | - | TRBJ2-7 | TRBV28 | TGTGCCGGCAACCGGGGGGCAAGTTTACCGTCGGGCTACTGCGAGCAGTACTTC | CAGNRGASLPSGYCEQYF
- | - | TRBJ2-5 | TRBV5-4 | TGTGCCAGCAGCTCAAGACAAGACCAAGAGACCCAGTACTTC | CASSSRQDQETQYF
- | - | TRBJ1-2 | TRBV4-1 | TGCGCCAGCAGCCAAGAAAACAGATGGGGCTACACCTTC | CASSQENRWGYTF
- | TRBD2 | TRBJ2-1 | TRBV14 | TGTGCCAGCAGCCAATCTAGCGGGAGTAACGAGCAGTTCTTC | CASSQSSGSNEQFF
- | TRBD2 | TRBJ2-5 | TRBV4-1 | TGCGCCAGCAGCTTAGGACTAGGGGAGGGCCAAGAGACCCAGTACTTC | CASSLGLGEGQETQYF
- | - | TRBJ2-3 | TRBV19 | TGTGCCAGTAGTATGGAGTCAACCCTGCCCACAGATACGCAGTATTTT | CASSMESTLPTDTQYF
- | TRBD1 | TRBJ1-2 | TRBV2 | TGTGCCAGCACCCCCCAACCAGGGACAGGAGTCTATGGCTACACCTTC | CASTPQPGTGVYGYTF